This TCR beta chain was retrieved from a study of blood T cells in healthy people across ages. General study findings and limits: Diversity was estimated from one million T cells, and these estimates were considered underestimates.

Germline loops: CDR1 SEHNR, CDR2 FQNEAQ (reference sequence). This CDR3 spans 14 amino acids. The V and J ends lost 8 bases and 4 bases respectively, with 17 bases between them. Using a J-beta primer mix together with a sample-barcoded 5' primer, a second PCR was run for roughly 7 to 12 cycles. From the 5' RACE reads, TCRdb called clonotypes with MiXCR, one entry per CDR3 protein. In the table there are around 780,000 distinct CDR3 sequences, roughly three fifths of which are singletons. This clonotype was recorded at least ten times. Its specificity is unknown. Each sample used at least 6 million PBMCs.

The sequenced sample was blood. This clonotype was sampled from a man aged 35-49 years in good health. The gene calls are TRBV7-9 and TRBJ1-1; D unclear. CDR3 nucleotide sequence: TGTGCCAGCGCCATTGTTCGGCAGACCACTGAAGCTTTCTTT. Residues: CASAIVRQTTEAFF.